The 18 T cell receptor beta chains below come from one sample, sequenced in a study of T cells in tumors after PD-1 blockade. The method was immunoSEQ multiplex PCR; TCRdb's version includes in-frame clones alone and lacks a portion of them. The table has nearly 25,000 clones, 70% to 85% seen once. Sequencing used PBMCs, obtained after anti-PD-1 treatment. The receptors derive from a human donor with basal cell carcinoma.

The chain is built from TRBV11-3 and TRBJ2-1; no definite D call. The CDR3 consists of 15 residues. The V gene's germline CDR1 is SGHNT and CDR2 YENEEA. V was clipped by 1 base and J by 5 bases, with 12 bases between them. CDR3 coding DNA: TGTGCCAGCAGCTTAGTGGGGAACGGAAACAATGAGCAGTTCTTC. It encodes CASSLVGNGNNEQFF.

About this clone: Other DNA sequences in the sample encode the same CDR3. The chain employs TRBV20-1 and TRBJ1-2, with D uncertain. Germline loops: CDR1 DFQATT, CDR2 SNEGSKA (reference sequence). The CDR3 has 13 residues. V was shortened by 3 bases and J by 10 bases, with 18 bases between the two germline ends. CDR3 sequence (DNA): TGCAGTGCTAGTTTGCTCGGTAGGCCCGACTACACCTTC. Its protein is CSASLLGRPDYTF.

This chain uses TRBV3-1 (or the pseudogene TRBV3-2) with TRBJ2-1; D ambiguous. Germline lookup yields CDR1 LGHDT and CDR2 YNNKEL (reference sequence). This CDR3 region has 16 residues. With 4 bases removed from V and 6 bases from J, the gap between germline ends came to 19 bases. CDR3 region: CASSRFGGYPSNEQFF. As DNA, the CDR3 is TGTGCCAGCAGCCGGTTCGGTGGATACCCAAGCAATGAGCAGTTCTTC.

In this sample, this clone turned up once. This chain uses TRBV4-1 with TRBJ1-2; 8 nucleotides line up with TRBD1. The CDR3 is 16 residues long. V dropped 0 bases and J dropped 6; count of bases not matched to a gene: 9. Germline CDR1 MGHRA, CDR2 YSYEKL. CDR3 protein: CASSQDQVRGQDGYTF. CDR3 bases: TGCGCCAGCAGCCAAGATCAAGTCAGGGGGCAAGATGGCTACACCTTC.

The rearrangement links TRBV23-1 to TRBJ1-2; no firm D call. TRBV23-1 carries the ORF label, with uncertain function. This CDR3 spans 12 amino acids. V was shortened by 3 bases and J by 4 bases, with 6 bases between the two germline ends. The DNA for the CDR3 is TGCGCCAGCAGTCATTTCACCTATGGCTACACCTTC. It specifies CASSHFTYGYTF.

The chain carries TRBV5-1 and TRBJ1-4; 12 positions match TRBD1. Germline V gene data show CDR1 as SGHRS and CDR2 as YFSETQ. The CDR3 loop spans 15 amino acids. After removal of 4 bases from V and 8 bases from J, the junction contained 6 bases not matched to a gene. The CDR3 protein is CASSGSGTGGEKLFF. CDR3 coding DNA: TGCGCCAGCAGCGGATCCGGGACAGGGGGCGAAAAACTGTTTTTT. The full variable domain, in which reference TRBV5-1 and TRBJ1-4 provide the parts outside the CDR3, is KAGVTQTPRYLIKTRGQQVTLSCSPISGHRSVSWYQQTPGQGLQFLFEYFSETQRNKGNFPGRFSGRQFSNSRSEMNVSTLELGDSALYLCASSGSGTGGEKLFFGSGTQLSVL.

The chain carries TRBV5-6 and TRBJ1-4; D might be TRBD1 (5 bases). The germline V gene has CDR1 SGHDT and CDR2 YYEEEE. This CDR3 is 17 amino acids long. Trimming stripped 4 bases from V and 2 bases from J, with 18 bases between. The CDR3 DNA reads as TGTGCCAGCAGCCCAGCTGGGGGAGGGGTTACTAATGAAAAACTGTTTTTT. Translating gives CASSPAGGGVTNEKLFF.

This clone has just one count. This chain links TRBV14 with TRBJ1-6, with D possibly being TRBD1 (6 bases). The V end lost 4 bases, the J end lost 5 bases, and 12 bases lay between the germline ends. Germline V gene sequence: CDR1 SGHDN, CDR2 FVKESK. CDR3 size: 15 residues. The CDR3 is CASSLTDSHNSPLHF. The CDR3 coding sequence is TGTGCCAGCAGCCTAACGGACAGCCATAATTCACCCCTCCACTTT.

V gene TRBV19 combines with J gene TRBJ1-2, with 8 bases fitting TRBD1. Germline loops: CDR1 LNHDA, CDR2 SQIVND (reference sequence). V shed 3 bases and J 7 bases; nucleotides not matched to a gene: 10. This CDR3 region has 15 residues. DNA for the CDR3: TGTGCCAGTAGTATGATCCAGGGGGCGTTAGGTGGCTACACCTTC. As protein: CASSMIQGALGGYTF. Full variable domain (outside the CDR3, taken from reference TRBV19 and TRBJ1-2): DGGITQSPKYLFRKEGQNVTLSCEQNLNHDAMYWYRQDPGQGLRLIYYSQIVNDFQKGDIAEGYSVSREKKESFPLTVTSAQKNPTAFYLCASSMIQGALGGYTFGSGTRLTVV.

This clone was recorded a few times. The chain recombines TRBV4-1 with TRBJ1-2; weak D call: TRBD1 (5 bases). Per germline, CDR1 MGHRA and CDR2 YSYEKL. Trimming stripped 1 base from V and 7 bases from J, with 13 bases between. The CDR3 runs 14 residues. The CDR3 loop reads CASSQAGIGGGYTF. CDR3 nucleotide sequence: TGCGCCAGCAGCCAAGCTGGAATTGGGGGTGGCTACACCTTC.

The rearrangement joins TRBV7-3 to TRBJ2-1; weak D call: TRBD1 (6 bases). The CDR3 consists of 12 residues. V was clipped by 4 bases and J by 12 bases, with 13 bases between them. Germline V gene data show CDR1 as SGHTA and CDR2 as FQGTGA. CDR3 sequence reads: CASSSDRGGQFF. The CDR3 bases are TGTGCCAGCAGCTCCGACAGAGGGGGGCAGTTCTTC.

This clone was found once. The chain joins TRBV5-4 to TRBJ1-2, with TRBD1 as a possible D gene (6 bases). The CDR3 extends over 15 amino acids. Germline values: CDR1 SGHNT, CDR2 YYREEE (reference sequence). Trimming stripped 4 bases from V and 0 bases from J, with 13 bases between. CDR3 sequence reads: CASSLEDRTNYGYTF. CDR3 DNA: TGTGCCAGCAGCCTTGAGGACAGAACTAACTATGGCTACACCTTC.

The V gene is TRBV7-9, the J gene TRBJ1-4, with D perhaps matching TRBD1 (6 bases). Per germline, CDR1 SEHNR and CDR2 FQNEAQ (reference sequence). V dropped 4 bases and J dropped 0 bases, with 9 bases sitting between them. The CDR3 runs 15 residues. In DNA, the CDR3 is TGTGCCAGCAGCTCCGACAGGCCAACTAATGAAAAACTGTTTTTT. Residues: CASSSDRPTNEKLFF. Variable domain in full (rest from reference TRBV7-9 and TRBJ1-4): DTGVSQNPRHKITKRGQNVTFRCDPISEHNRLYWYRQTLGQGPEFLTYFQNEAQLEKSRLLSDRFSAERPKGSFSTLEIQRTEQGDSAMYLCASSSDRPTNEKLFFGSGTQLSVL.

CDR3 sequence: CASSLTGFSTGELFF. The CDR3 nucleotides are TGTGCCAGCAGCCTGACAGGGTTTAGCACCGGGGAGCTGTTTTTT. The chain joins TRBV7-2 to TRBJ2-2; 7 positions agree with TRBD1. The CDR3 runs 15 residues. CDR1 and CDR2 (germline): SGHTA, FQGNSA. Unmatched junction bases numbered 7, after V lost 5 bases and J lost 4 bases.

The sample holds one count of this clone. This sequence joins TRBV7-9 and TRBJ2-2; D not resolved. CDR1 and CDR2 from the germline V gene are SEHNR and FQNEAQ (reference sequence). Trimming took 4 bases from V and 1 from J, leaving 4 bases between them. This CDR3 has 13 amino acids. CDR3 in amino acids: CASSSLNTGELFF. Here the CDR3 DNA reads TGTGCCAGCAGCTCCCTGAACACCGGGGAGCTGTTTTTT. The full variable domain, in which reference TRBV7-9 and TRBJ2-2 provide the parts outside the CDR3, is DTGVSQNPRHKITKRGQNVTFRCDPISEHNRLYWYRQTLGQGPEFLTYFQNEAQLEKSRLLSDRFSAERPKGSFSTLEIQRTEQGDSAMYLCASSSLNTGELFFGEGSRLTVL.

The rearrangement uses TRBV19 and TRBJ2-2, with TRBD2 as a possible D gene (6 bases). The CDR3 totals 15 residues. The germline V gene has CDR1 LNHDA and CDR2 SQIVND (reference sequence). V shed 5 bases and J shed 2 bases, with 12 bases lying between them. In nucleotides, the CDR3 is TGTGCCAGTAGTTCCCCCGGGAGTAACACCGGGGAGCTGTTTTTT. Its protein is CASSSPGSNTGELFF.

The gene calls are TRBV18 and TRBJ1-1; weak D call: TRBD1 (6 bases). V lost 6 bases and J 1 base, leaving 15 bases between the germline ends. Germline CDR1 and CDR2: KGHSH and LQKENI. The CDR3 is made up of 15 amino acids. CDR3 protein: CASSIATGSNTEAFF. The CDR3 bases are TGTGCCAGCTCGATTGCTACAGGGTCGAACACTGAAGCTTTCTTT. Together with reference TRBV18 and TRBJ1-1, the CDR3 gives the full variable domain: NAGVMQNPRHLVRRRGQEARLRCSPMKGHSHVYWYRQLPEEGLKFMVYLQKENIIDESGMPKERFSAEFPKEGPSILRIQQVVRGDSAAYFCASSIATGSNTEAFFGQGTRLTVV.

The chain is built from TRBV5-6 and TRBJ1-1; 7 bases are shared with TRBD1. The V segment lost 0 bases and the J segment 11 bases; nucleotides outside the gene matches: 7. There are 13 residues in the CDR3. Germline CDR1 reads SGHDT; CDR2 reads YYEEEE. CDR3 amino acids: CASSLAGTVAAFF. The CDR3 bases are TGTGCCAGCAGCTTGGCCGGGACAGTCGCGGCTTTCTTT.